This TCR beta chain was recorded in a study of blood T cell repertoires in COVID-19. Sequenced by immunoSEQ multiplex PCR; TCRdb stores in-frame clones only, minus some. The data contain approximately 150,000 clones, roughly 89% of them singletons. Germline assignment: CDR1 GTSNPN and CDR2 SVGIG (reference sequence). After removal of 3 bases from V and 0 bases from J, the junction contained 3 bases not matched to a gene. This CDR3 contains 14 residues. The sequencing input was peripheral blood. The chain couples TRBV30 to TRBJ2-7; TRBD2 matches 9 bases. The origin of this receptor is a woman in her sixties who had recovered from COVID-19. The CDR3 DNA sequence: TGTGCCTGGAGAGGCGGGGGGGCCTCCTACGAGCAGTACTTC. This translates into CAWRGGGASYEQYF. Based on the CDR3 plus reference TRBV30 and TRBJ2-7, the full variable domain is SQTIHQWPATLVQPVGSPLSLECTVEGTSNPNLYWYRQAAGRGLQLLFYSVGIGQISSEVPQNLSASRPQDRQFILSSKKLLLSDSGFYLCAWRGGGASYEQYFGPGTRLTVT.